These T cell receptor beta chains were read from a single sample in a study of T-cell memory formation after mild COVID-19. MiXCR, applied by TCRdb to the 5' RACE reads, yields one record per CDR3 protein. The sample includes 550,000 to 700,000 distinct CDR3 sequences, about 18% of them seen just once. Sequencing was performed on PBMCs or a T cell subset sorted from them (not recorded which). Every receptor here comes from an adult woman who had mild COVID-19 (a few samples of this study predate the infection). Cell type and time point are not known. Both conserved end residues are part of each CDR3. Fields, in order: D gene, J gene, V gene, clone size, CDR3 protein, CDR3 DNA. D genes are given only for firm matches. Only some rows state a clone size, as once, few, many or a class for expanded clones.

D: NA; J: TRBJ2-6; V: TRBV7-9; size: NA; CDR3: CASSFYSHSGANVLTF; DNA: TGTGCCAGCAGCTTCTACAGCCACTCTGGGGCCAACGTCCTGACTTTC
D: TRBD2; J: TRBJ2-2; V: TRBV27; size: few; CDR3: CASSLGSGMGAGELFF; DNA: TGTGCCAGCAGTTTAGGCAGCGGGATGGGGGCCGGGGAGCTGTTTTTT
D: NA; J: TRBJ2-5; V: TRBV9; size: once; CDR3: CASSVGGPETQYF; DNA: TGTGCCAGCAGCGTAGGGGGTCCGGAGACCCAGTACTTC
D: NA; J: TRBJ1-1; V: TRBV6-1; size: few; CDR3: CASTPPVGVSEAFF; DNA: TGTGCCAGCACCCCCCCGGTGGGCGTCTCTGAAGCTTTCTTT
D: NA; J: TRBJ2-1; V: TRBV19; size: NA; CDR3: CASSSRQSNSYNEQFF; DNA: TGTGCCAGTAGTTCACGACAGAGTAACTCCTACAATGAGCAGTTCTTC
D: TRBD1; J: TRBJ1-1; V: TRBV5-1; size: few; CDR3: CASSFGTGGNTEAFF; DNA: TGCGCCAGCAGCTTTGGGACAGGGGGCAACACTGAAGCTTTCTTT
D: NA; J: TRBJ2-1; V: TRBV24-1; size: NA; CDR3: CATSDPDRPYYNEQFF; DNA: TGTGCCACCAGTGACCCGGACAGACCATACTACAATGAGCAGTTCTTC
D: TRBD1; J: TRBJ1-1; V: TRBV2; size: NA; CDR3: CASSEGTGNVAFF; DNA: TGTGCCAGCAGCGAAGGGACAGGGAATGTGGCTTTCTTT
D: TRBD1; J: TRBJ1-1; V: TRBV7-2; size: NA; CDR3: CASGYRGAGNTEAFF; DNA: TGTGCCAGCGGGTACAGGGGCGCGGGGAACACTGAAGCTTTCTTT
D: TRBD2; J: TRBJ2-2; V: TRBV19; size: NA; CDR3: CASSDRGGSTGELFF; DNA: TGTGCCAGTTCTGACCGGGGGGGAAGCACCGGGGAGCTGTTTTTT
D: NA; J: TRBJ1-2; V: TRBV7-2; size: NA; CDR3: CASSGGVGFHSF; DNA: TGTGCCAGCAGCGGGGGAGTGGGGTTTCATTCCTTC
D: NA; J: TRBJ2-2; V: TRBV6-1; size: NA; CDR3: CASSEEVDTLTGELFF; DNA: TGTGCCAGCAGTGAAGAGGTCGACACTCTCACCGGGGAGCTGTTTTTT
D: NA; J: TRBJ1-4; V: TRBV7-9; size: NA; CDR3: CASSPWGYGTEGEKLFF; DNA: TGTGCCAGCAGCCCATGGGGTTATGGTACAGAGGGGGAAAAACTGTTTTTT
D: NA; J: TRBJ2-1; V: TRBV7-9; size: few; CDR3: CASSLSSGAPREQFF; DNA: TGTGCCAGCAGCCTTAGTTCCGGGGCTCCTAGAGAGCAGTTCTTC
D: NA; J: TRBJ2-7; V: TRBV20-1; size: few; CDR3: CSATQGYEQYF; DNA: TGCAGTGCCACTCAAGGGTACGAGCAGTACTTC
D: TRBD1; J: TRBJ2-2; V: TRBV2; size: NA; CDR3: CASRPTGGTTGELFF; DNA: TGTGCCAGCAGACCGACAGGGGGGACCACCGGGGAGCTGTTTTTT
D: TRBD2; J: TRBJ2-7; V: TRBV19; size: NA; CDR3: CASSMSGSGIVEQYF; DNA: TGTGCCAGTAGTATGAGCGGCAGCGGGATCGTCGAGCAGTACTTC
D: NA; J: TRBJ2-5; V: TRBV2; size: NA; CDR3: CASREDPGQTQYF; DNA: TGTGCCAGCAGAGAAGACCCTGGCCAGACCCAGTACTTC
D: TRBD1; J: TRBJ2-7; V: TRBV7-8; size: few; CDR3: CASSGRTGLYEQYF; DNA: TGTGCCAGCAGCGGACGGACAGGGCTCTACGAGCAGTACTTC
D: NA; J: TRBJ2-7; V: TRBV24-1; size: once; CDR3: CATSSTGTNGYEQYF; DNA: TGTGCCACCAGTTCTACCGGGACCAACGGTTACGAGCAGTACTTC
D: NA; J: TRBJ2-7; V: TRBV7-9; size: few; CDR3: CASSLAVGPSEQYF; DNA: TGTGCCAGCAGCTTAGCAGTGGGGCCTAGCGAGCAGTACTTC
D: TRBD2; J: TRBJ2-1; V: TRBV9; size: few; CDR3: CASSVAGGDNEQFF; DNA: TGTGCCAGCAGCGTCGCCGGGGGGGACAATGAGCAGTTCTTC
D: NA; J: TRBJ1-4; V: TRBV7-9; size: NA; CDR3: CASSLESTRNEKLFF; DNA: TGTGCCAGCAGCTTAGAAAGCACACGGAATGAAAAACTGTTTTTT
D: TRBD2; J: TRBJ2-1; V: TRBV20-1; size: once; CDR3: CSARTSGTNNEQFF; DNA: TGCAGTGCTAGGACTAGCGGGACGAACAATGAGCAGTTCTTC
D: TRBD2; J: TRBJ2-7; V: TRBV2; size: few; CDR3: CASSSSGGPPLREQYF; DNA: TGTGCCAGCTCGTCTAGCGGGGGGCCGCCCCTTAGGGAGCAGTACTTC
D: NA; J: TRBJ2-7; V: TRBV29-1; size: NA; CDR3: CSVEPTAVTYEQYF; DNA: TGCAGCGTTGAACCAACGGCGGTAACCTACGAGCAGTACTTC
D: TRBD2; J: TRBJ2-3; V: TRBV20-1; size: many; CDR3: CSANPPGLASDTQYF; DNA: TGCAGTGCGAATCCCCCGGGACTAGCTTCAGATACGCAGTATTTT
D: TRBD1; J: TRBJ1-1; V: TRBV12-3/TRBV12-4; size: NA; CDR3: CASSATGGVGVNTEAFF; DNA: TGTGCCAGCAGTGCCACAGGGGGCGTCGGGGTGAACACTGAAGCTTTCTTT
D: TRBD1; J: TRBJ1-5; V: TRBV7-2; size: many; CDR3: CASSFDRGQPQHF; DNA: TGTGCCAGCAGTTTCGACAGGGGTCAGCCCCAGCATTTT
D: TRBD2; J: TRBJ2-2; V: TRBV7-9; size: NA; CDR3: CASSPGTSVTGELFF; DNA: TGTGCCAGCAGCCCAGGGACTAGCGTCACCGGGGAGCTGTTTTTT
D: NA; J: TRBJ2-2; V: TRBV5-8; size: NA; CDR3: CASSARGADAGELFF; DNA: TGTGCCAGCAGCGCGCGGGGAGCCGACGCCGGGGAGCTGTTTTTT
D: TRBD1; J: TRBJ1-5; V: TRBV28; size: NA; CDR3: CASSLHRGSQPQHF; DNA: TGTGCCAGCAGTTTGCACAGGGGGTCTCAGCCCCAGCATTTT
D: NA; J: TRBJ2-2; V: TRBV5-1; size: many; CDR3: CASSLGSAWAGELFF; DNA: TGCGCCAGCAGCTTGGGATCGGCTTGGGCCGGGGAGCTGTTTTTT
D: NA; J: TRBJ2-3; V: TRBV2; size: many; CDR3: CASSPNNGADTQYF; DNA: TGTGCCAGCAGCCCCAACAATGGGGCAGATACGCAGTATTTT
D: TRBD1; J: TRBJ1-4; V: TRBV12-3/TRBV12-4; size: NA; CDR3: CASSPLDRIEKLFF; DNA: TGTGCCAGCAGTCCTTTGGACAGGATTGAAAAACTGTTTTTT
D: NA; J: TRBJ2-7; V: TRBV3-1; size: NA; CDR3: CASSRLGGDEQYF; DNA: TGTGCCAGCAGCCGCTTGGGTGGGGACGAGCAGTACTTC
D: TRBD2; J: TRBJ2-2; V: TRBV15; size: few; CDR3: CATSPSIAGGVTGELFF; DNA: TGTGCCACCAGCCCTAGCATAGCGGGCGGGGTCACCGGGGAGCTGTTTTTT
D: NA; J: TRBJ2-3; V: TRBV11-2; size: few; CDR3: CASRGYTDTQYF; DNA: TGTGCCAGTAGGGGGTACACAGATACGCAGTATTTT
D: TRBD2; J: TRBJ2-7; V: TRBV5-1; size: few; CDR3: CASSSSGEVVHEQYF; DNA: TGCGCCAGCAGCTCCAGCGGGGAAGTTGTCCACGAGCAGTACTTC
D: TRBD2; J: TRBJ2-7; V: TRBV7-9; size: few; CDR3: CASNQGLAEYEQYF; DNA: TGTGCCAGCAACCAAGGACTAGCGGAATACGAGCAGTACTTC
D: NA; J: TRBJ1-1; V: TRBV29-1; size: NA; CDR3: CSAETGEGTEAFF; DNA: TGCAGCGCCGAGACGGGGGAGGGCACTGAAGCTTTCTTT
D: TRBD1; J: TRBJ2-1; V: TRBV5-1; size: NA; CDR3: CDSSSGTAIYNEQFF; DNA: TGCGACAGCAGCTCCGGGACAGCCATTTACAATGAGCAGTTCTTC
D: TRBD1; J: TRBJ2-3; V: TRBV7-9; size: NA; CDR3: CASSLARTGGSSDTQYF; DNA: TGTGCCAGCAGCTTAGCGAGGACAGGGGGCTCATCAGATACGCAGTATTTT
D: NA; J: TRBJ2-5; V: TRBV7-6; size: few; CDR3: CASSFGGGSGQETQYF; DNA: TGTGCCAGCAGCTTTGGAGGGGGGTCGGGACAAGAGACCCAGTACTTC
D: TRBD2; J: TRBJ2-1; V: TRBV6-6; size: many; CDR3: CASSYSSGRGYNEQFF; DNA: TGTGCCAGCAGTTACTCTAGCGGGAGGGGCTACAATGAGCAGTTCTTC
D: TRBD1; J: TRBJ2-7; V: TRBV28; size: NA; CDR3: CASGWTGNEQYF; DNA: TGTGCCAGCGGTTGGACAGGGAACGAGCAGTACTTC
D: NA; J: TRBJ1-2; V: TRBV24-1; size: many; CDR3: CATSPGGGGGYTF; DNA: TGTGCCACCAGCCCTGGGGGGGGCGGTGGCTACACCTTC
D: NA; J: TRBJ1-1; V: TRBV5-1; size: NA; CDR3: CASSLSVYTEAFF; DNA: TGCGCCAGCAGCTTGTCCGTCTACACTGAAGCTTTCTTT
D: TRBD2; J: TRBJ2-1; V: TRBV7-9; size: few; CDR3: CASSLPSGVSYNEQFF; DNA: TGTGCCAGCAGCTTACCTAGCGGTGTCTCCTACAATGAGCAGTTCTTC
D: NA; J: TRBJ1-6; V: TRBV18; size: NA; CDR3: CASSPQRATNSPLHF; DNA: TGTGCCAGCTCACCACAACGTGCTACCAATTCACCCCTCCACTTT